This is a list of T cell receptor beta chains from one sample in a study of T cells after posttransplantation cyclophosphamide. TCRdb's table, derived via immunoSEQ multiplex PCR, lists solely in-frame clones and lacks some. The sample includes some 20,000 clones, approximately 90% of them seen just once. This specimen consisted of PBMCs, obtained after allogeneic stem cell transplant with posttransplant cyclophosphamide. These receptor sequences come from a female patient aged 35-55 years who received an allogeneic stem cell transplant from a related donor, was CMV-positive, and had no GVHD. Some T cells may originate from the graft donor. Both conserved end residues are part of each CDR3. D genes are given only for firm matches. The size field is filled for only some rows; it gives once, few, many or a size class.

d_call j_call v_call clone_size cdr3_nt cdr3_aa
TRBD2 TRBJ2-1 TRBV9 - TGTGCCAGCAGCGTAGCGGGAGGGACTAGCGGGGGCCCCACCTACAATGAGCAGTTCTTC CASSVAGGTSGGPTYNEQFF
- TRBJ2-1 TRBV27 - TGTGCCAGCAGTTTCAGAGCGGGTGAGCAGTTCTTC CASSFRAGEQFF
TRBD1 TRBJ2-5 TRBV5-1 - TGCGCCAGCAGCTCACGTCGAACAGGGGGAGAGCAGTACTTC CASSSRRTGGEQYF
TRBD2 TRBJ2-5 TRBV19 - TGTGCCAGTAGTCGATGGACCGGGACTAGCGGGGAGACCCAGTACTTC CASSRWTGTSGETQYF
- TRBJ2-7 TRBV4-1 - TGCGCCAGCAGCCAAGCATCGGCGGGCACGCAGTACTTC CASSQASAGTQYF
- TRBJ2-1 TRBV19 - TGTGCCAGCAGGGGGGCCTACAATGAGCAGTTCTTC CASRGAYNEQFF
TRBD1 TRBJ1-1 TRBV7-2 - TGTGCCAGCAGCGTACAGGGGAGGACGATGAACACTGAAGCTTTCTTT CASSVQGRTMNTEAFF
- TRBJ2-5 TRBV19 - TGTGCCAGTAGTACCTACTCGGGGGAGACCCAGTACTTC CASSTYSGETQYF
- TRBJ2-1 TRBV7-3 few TGTGCCAGCAGCTTAAAGGGGGGACTAACTAATGAGCAGTTCTTC CASSLKGGLTNEQFF
TRBD2 TRBJ2-3 TRBV7-9 - TGTGCCAGCAGTTACTCCCCTAGCGGGAACACAGATACGCAGTATTTT CASSYSPSGNTDTQYF
- TRBJ2-3 TRBV5-4 - TGTGCCAGCAGCTCGGGCGGGGTTGCGGATACGCAGTATTTT CASSSGGVADTQYF
TRBD2 TRBJ2-7 TRBV30 - TGTGCCTGGAATGGACTAGCGGGAGGCTCCTACGAGCAGTACTTC CAWNGLAGGSYEQYF
- TRBJ1-1 TRBV10-1 - TGCGCCAGCAGTGAGTTTAGGGGTAGTGAAGCTTTCTTT CASSEFRGSEAFF
TRBD1 TRBJ2-3 TRBV28 - TGTGCCAGCAGTACAGGGGGTCGGGGGACAGATACGCAGTATTTT CASSTGGRGTDTQYF
- TRBJ1-2 TRBV7-9 - TGTGCCAGCAGCTTGATAGGGAGAAACTATGGCTACACCTTC CASSLIGRNYGYTF
TRBD2 TRBJ2-5 TRBV7-9 - TGTGCCCTCACAACCCTAGCGGGAGGGGGCATGGAGACCCAGTACTTC CALTTLAGGGMETQYF
TRBD1 TRBJ2-5 TRBV18 once TGTGCCAGCTCCCGGGACAGTAGAGAGACCCAGTACTTC CASSRDSRETQYF
- TRBJ2-5 TRBV5-1 - TGCGCCAGCAGCTTGGCCGAAGAGACCCAGTACTTC CASSLAEETQYF
TRBD1 TRBJ1-2 TRBV5-1 - TGCGCCAGCAGCTACCTGGACAGGGTAAATGGCTACACCTTC CASSYLDRVNGYTF
- TRBJ1-2 TRBV28 - TGTGCCAGCACCTCGGACAGCTATGGCTACACCTTC CASTSDSYGYTF
- TRBJ2-7 TRBV28 - TGTGCCAGCAAATTTAGAGGGTTTGTGCAGTACTTC CASKFRGFVQYF
- TRBJ2-3 TRBV28 once TGTGCCAGCATAGGCAGGGTGGCAGATACGCAGTATTTT CASIGRVADTQYF
- TRBJ1-1 TRBV18 few TGTGCCAGCTCACCACCCGTTAACACTGAAGCTTTCTTT CASSPPVNTEAFF
- TRBJ2-3 TRBV7-3 - TGTGCCAGCAGCTTAATCCCAGCGGGCATCACAGATACGCAGTATTTT CASSLIPAGITDTQYF
- TRBJ2-2 TRBV4-1 - TGCGCCAGCAGTGCCGGTAACACCGGGGAGCTGTTTTTT CASSAGNTGELFF
TRBD2 TRBJ2-2 TRBV25-1 few TGTGCCAGCAGTGAAAGTAGCGGGAGGGCGAGCACCGGGGAGCTGTTTTTT CASSESSGRASTGELFF
- TRBJ2-5 TRBV5-6 - TGTGCCAGCAGCCGGGCTGAGGGGACCCAGTACTTC CASSRAEGTQYF
- TRBJ1-1 TRBV29-1 - TGCAGCGTTGAGGACGGCAGGGGTAACACTGAAGCTTTCTTT CSVEDGRGNTEAFF
- TRBJ1-4 TRBV6-5 - TGTGCCAGCAGTTACTCCCAGGCGAATGAAAAACTGTTTTTT CASSYSQANEKLFF
- TRBJ2-5 TRBV7-6 - TGTGCCAGCAGCTTAGTCGGGGAGACCCAGTACTTC CASSLVGETQYF
- TRBJ1-1 TRBV28 - TGTGCCAGCAGTAGCGGGGCGGAAGGAAACACTGAAGCTTTCTTT CASSSGAEGNTEAFF
TRBD2 TRBJ2-2 TRBV6-6 - TGTGCCAGCAGTTACTCAACTAGCGGGAACACCGGGGAGCTGTTTTTT CASSYSTSGNTGELFF
TRBD1 TRBJ2-3 TRBV5-1 - TGCGCCAGCAGCTTGGGGGGACAGGGAACAGATACGCAGTATTTT CASSLGGQGTDTQYF
- TRBJ1-2 TRBV30 - TGTGCCTGGAGTGTACGCAGGTCTTATGGCTACACCTTC CAWSVRRSYGYTF
TRBD1 TRBJ1-3 TRBV5-1 - TGCGCCAGCAGCTTGAGCCCGGGACAGGGGGCTTCAGTCTACTCTGGAAACACCATATATTTT CASSLSPGQGASVYSGNTIYF
- TRBJ2-5 TRBV6-1 - TGTGCCAGCAGTATTGGGGAGCCAGAGACCCAGTACTTC CASSIGEPETQYF
- TRBJ2-7 TRBV7-2 - TGTGCCAGCAGCCTAGTTCGGGAGTACAACTACGAGCAGTACTTC CASSLVREYNYEQYF
- TRBJ2-5 TRBV29-1 - TGCAGCGTTGAAGTCTCTAACGGAGGGACCCAGTACTTC CSVEVSNGGTQYF
- TRBJ2-1 TRBV5-1 - TGCGCCAGCAGCTTCAACAATGAGCAGTTCTTC CASSFNNEQFF
- TRBJ2-7 TRBV7-9 - TGTGCCAGCAGCCCCCGGGATCTCGTCTACGAGCAGTACTTC CASSPRDLVYEQYF
- TRBJ2-5 TRBV30 - TGTGCCTGGAGCACCACAGGGCGGGAGACCCAGTACTTC CAWSTTGRETQYF
TRBD1 TRBJ2-7 TRBV10-3 - TGTGCCATCAGTGAGTCCCGTAAACGGACAGGGCGGTTAGGCGAGCAGTACTTC CAISESRKRTGRLGEQYF